This T cell receptor (beta chain) was recovered during a study of radiation and T cells in renal cell carcinoma (TCRdb year 2020). At the level of the whole study: The samples were drawn from a clinical trial, where primary renal cell carcinomas were treated with 15 Gy of stereotactic body radiation therapy and then removed by nephrectomy 4 weeks afterward. A total of some 55 samples underwent TCR beta sequencing, made up of approximately 26 tumors and around 27 peripheral blood samples. Across all 53 samples, 4 million or so unique CDR3 nucleotide sequences encoding 2.5 million to 3 million unique CDR3 amino acid sequences were identified. Results the study describes overall, beyond this receptor: Because no pretreatment tumor biopsies were available, whether clonotypes were present in the tumor at baseline could not be determined. Top tumor clonotypes rose in blood from baseline to 2 weeks post-radiation, then contracted by 4 weeks, suggesting transient expansion of tumor-resident clones. Blood repertoire dynamics were not followed beyond 4 weeks after treatment. Effects of radiation dose or scheduling on the TCR repertoire could not be addressed with the single-armed trial design.

The immunoSEQ kit was used, according to the manufacturer's recommendations, to generate TCR beta libraries from genomic DNA. To prepare the libraries, a first multiplex PCR with proprietary primers was run, followed by a second PCR that added unique barcodes, and a bead cleanup was done after each round. Each sample batch included a kit-provided positive control reaction and a negative control reaction. The final libraries underwent checking on an Agilent 4200 TapeStation D1000 ScreenTape, volumetric pooling, and quantification by qPCR. An Illumina NextSeq500 fitted with a MidOutput 150-cycle cartridge performed the sequencing, running 156 Read1 cycles and 15 Index1 cycles with the kit's custom primers. The pooled library was loaded at 1.0 pM, with a roughly 22% PhiX control spiked in. The study's own analysis went as follows. Vendor-processed data were analyzed in R, and a clonotype was defined as all T cells sharing the same CDR3 nucleotide sequence. For clone abundance analyses, frequencies were normalized to the 10,000 most abundant clones per sample. Public T cell clones, which averaged fewer than five per sample, were excluded before analysis. Tumor-enriched and baseline blood-enriched clonotypes were defined by at least a 32-fold difference in abundance between compartments. A beta-binomial differential abundance model was used to identify clonotypes that were expanded or contracted between blood time points. Similarity between tumor and blood repertoires was quantified using the Baroni-Urbani and Buser coefficient, and groups were compared with two-tailed Wilcoxon tests in R. Held by TCRdb, this immuneACCESS table contains in-frame sequences only and omits some clones. Under half of the omission traces to an unresolved V gene where checked; the cause of the rest is unknown. V and J calls and clone size are as listed in that table; D and trimming were resolved from the DNA. Across this sample there are 100,000 to 150,000 clones, with roughly four fifths seen only once. 5% to 6.5% of the sample belongs to the ten largest clones.

Of note for this clone: Its antigen specificity is not known. The sample holds no much larger clone one base away, and base qualities are not on file.

From its cysteine to its phenylalanine, the CDR3 spans 15 amino acids. Only the CDR3 DNA is retained, 45 bases long and in frame from the first base. Clipping removes 8 bases from V and 2 bases from J, with 9 as the unmatched junction base count. CDR1 is given as MGHRA and CDR2 as YSYEKL, both from the germline V gene. The time point label for this specimen denotes: blood 2 weeks post-SBRT. Reading the label with the study, this specimen's treatment or condition is: 15 Gy SBRT to primary tumor, nephrectomy 4 weeks later. To follow tumor-enriched clonotypes, serial peripheral blood was collected from radiation-treated patients at baseline and at 2 weeks and 4 weeks after SBRT. Every patient's renal cell carcinoma showed clear cell pathology. The QIAamp DNA Blood Mini Kit (Qiagen) was used to prepare genomic DNA for TCR sequencing. Samples were included in the analyses only if all quality control checks were passed.

This receptor was taken from a man aged 45-65 years with renal cell carcinoma. The chain couples TRBV4-1 to TRBJ1-2; TRBD1 agrees with 9 junctional bases. The source was blood, collected from a patient whose treatment included radiotherapy and nephrectomy. The CDR3 here reads CASRFLGTGNYGYTF. Read as DNA, the sequence is TGCGCCAGCCGATTCCTAGGGACAGGGAACTATGGCTACACCTTC.